This T cell receptor (beta chain) originates from a study of T cells after yellow fever vaccination. Study-level results: Re-detected after boosting: most primary clones, 96% of CD4 and roughly 88% of CD8.

TCRdb re-derived calls from the 5' RACE reads in MiXCR, one entry per CDR3 protein. This table holds 310,000 or so distinct CDR3 sequences, around 6.8% found once. This clonotype has only a few counts. The target antigen is unknown. The receptor was derived from a man younger than 35 who received the YFV17D yellow fever vaccine. Here the sequenced sample was PBMCs, taken 35 to 50 days after the first yellow fever vaccination.

The CDR3 nucleotides read TGTGCCACCAGTGATCACAGGGAGACCCAGTACTTC. Protein sequence: CATSDHRETQYF. V is TRBV24-1 and J is TRBJ2-5; TRBD1 is a possible D gene (5 bases). Germline V gene data show CDR1 as KGHDR and CDR2 as SFDVKD. The V and J ends lost 3 bases and 5 bases respectively, with 6 bases between them. The CDR3 covers 12 residues.